Presented here are 31 T cell receptor beta chains from one specimen sequenced in a study of beta chain features in type 1 diabetes. Study observations and caveats: Researchers report that Type 1 diabetes patients had moderately but significantly shorter TCRB CDR3s across all four CD4+ subsets.

The study reverse transcribed the entire isolated RNA, so it sequenced expressed TCRB transcripts. Profiled with immunoSEQ multiplex PCR; TCRdb holds only in-frame clones, not every one. The table includes hundreds of thousands of clones, 13% detected once. The antigens of these receptors remain unknown. The sequenced material came from naive CD4+ T cells from blood. Source of these receptors: a man aged 18 to 30 with type 1 diabetes.

The chain couples TRBV6-5 to TRBJ1-2; D unresolved. V shed 7 bases and J shed 2 bases, with 11 bases lying between them. The germline V gene has CDR1 MNHEY and CDR2 SVGAGI. CDR3 length: 13 residues. The CDR3 spells CASTLDTNYGYTF. The CDR3 bases are TGTGCCAGCACCCTAGACACCAACTATGGCTACACCTTC.

The V and J genes are TRBV14 and TRBJ1-2; D is unresolved. The ends were cut back, 0 bases at V and 8 bases at J, with 28 bases in the middle. The V gene's germline CDR1 is SGHDN and CDR2 FVKESK. The CDR3 is 19 residues long. The CDR3 loop is CASSQEVGLGWTRGGGYTF. CDR3 sequence (DNA): TGTGCCAGCAGCCAAGAGGTTGGGCTGGGGTGGACCCGCGGAGGAGGCTACACCTTC.

This clone was detected only a few times. The chain joins TRBV5-1 to TRBJ2-3; TRBD2 agrees at 7 bases. The CDR3 extends over 16 amino acids. V was pared by 3 bases and J by 1 base, with 8 bases of the junction left unmatched. Germline-derived CDR1 and CDR2 are SGHRS and YFSETQ. CDR3 sequence (DNA): TGCGCCAGCAGCTCCCTAGCGGCCCCAGGCACAGATACGCAGTATTTT. It codes for CASSSLAAPGTDTQYF. Supplemented by reference TRBV5-1 and TRBJ2-3, the full variable domain reads KAGVTQTPRYLIKTRGQQVTLSCSPISGHRSVSWYQQTPGQGLQFLFEYFSETQRNKGNFPGRFSGRQFSNSRSEMNVSTLELGDSALYLCASSSLAAPGTDTQYFGPGTRLTVL.

Details on this clone: Within the sample, other DNA sequences also encode this same CDR3. The chain has TRBV6-5 and TRBJ2-3; perhaps TRBD2 as D (6 bases). Germline CDR1 MNHEY, CDR2 SVGAGI. This CDR3 is built from 15 residues. Trimming removed 0 bases at V and 2 bases at J, with 9 bases between. Here the CDR3 DNA reads TGTGCCAGCAGTTACTCGGGCGGGGACACAGATACGCAGTATTTT. Its protein product is CASSYSGGDTDTQYF.

This chain links TRBV9 with TRBJ2-2; D perhaps matches TRBD1 (5 bases). The CDR3 loop spans 18 amino acids. Germline CDR1 reads SGDLS; CDR2 reads YYNGEE. Trimming pared 0 bases from V and 2 bases from J, leaving 17 bases between. The CDR3 bases are TGTGCCAGCAGCGTAGACGGTAGGGCAGGGCAAAACACCGGGGAGCTGTTTTTT. Amino acid sequence: CASSVDGRAGQNTGELFF.

This clone appeared a few times. The chain joins TRBV7-2 to TRBJ2-7, with TRBD1 as a possible D gene (5 bases). The germline CDR1 and CDR2 sequences are SGHTA and FQGNSA. Trimming shortened V by 3 bases and J by 2 bases, and 8 bases separated the two germline ends. The CDR3 covers 13 residues. In DNA form, the CDR3 reads TGTGCCAGCAGCTTTACAGGAGCCTACGAGCAGTACTTC. Its protein product is CASSFTGAYEQYF.

This clone was counted only a few times. The chain uses TRBV29-1 and TRBJ2-2; TRBD1 is a possible D gene (6 bases). CDR1 SQVTM and CDR2 ANQGSEA come from the germline V gene. Deletions cut 2 bases from V and 1 base from J, with 8 bases between. The CDR3 is 14 amino acids. CDR3 in DNA: TGCAGCGTTGAACGGACAGAGAACACCGGGGAGCTGTTTTTT. It specifies CSVERTENTGELFF.

The rearrangement joins TRBV5-1 to TRBJ2-7, with TRBD1 identical over 7 bases. V lost 2 bases and J lost 5; bases outside the gene matches: 1. The CDR3 has 12 amino acids. The germline V gene encodes CDR1 SGHRS and CDR2 YFSETQ. CDR3 in amino acids: CASSFGTDEQYF. The CDR3 coding sequence is TGCGCCAGCAGCTTTGGGACAGACGAGCAGTACTTC.

This clone turned up a few times. The chain employs TRBV6-5 and TRBJ2-1, with D perhaps TRBD1 (6 bases). The CDR3 extends over 14 amino acids. V shed 5 bases and J shed 7 bases, with 15 bases lying between them. The germline V gene has CDR1 MNHEY and CDR2 SVGAGI. The CDR3 nucleotides read TGTGCCAGCAGTCCCCCTACAGGGATGAATGAGCAGTTCTTC. This gives the protein CASSPPTGMNEQFF.

The chain is built from TRBV6-5 and TRBJ2-3, with unresolved D. V lost 7 bases to trimming and J lost 3 bases, with 2 bases between them. The germline gives CDR1 MNHEY, CDR2 SVGAGI. The CDR3 has 10 amino acids. This chain's CDR3 is CASMTDTQYF. The DNA for the CDR3 is TGTGCCAGCATGACAGATACGCAGTATTTT.

The chain carries TRBV30 and TRBJ2-3; 10 nucleotides match TRBD1. This CDR3 is built from 15 residues. The V gene's germline CDR1 is GTSNPN and CDR2 SVGIG (reference sequence). J gave up 4 bases and V 8 bases, and 12 bases lay outside the gene matches. The CDR3 sequence is CALTWLGQGSDTQYF. CDR3 DNA: TGTGCCCTTACCTGGTTGGGACAGGGGTCAGATACGCAGTATTTT.

The chain links TRBV25-1 to TRBJ2-7; 11 bases are shared with TRBD2. This CDR3 comprises 17 residues. The V gene's germline CDR1 is MGHDK and CDR2 SYGVNS. V gave up 6 bases and J gave up 0 bases; unmatched junction bases: 10. CDR3 protein: CASSAGTSGMISYEQYF. Here the CDR3 DNA reads TGTGCCAGCAGCGCCGGGACTAGCGGTATGATCTCCTACGAGCAGTACTTC.

This clone was counted a few times. The CDR3 is CAWSPQGYQPQHF. CDR3 sequence (DNA): TGTGCCTGGAGTCCTCAGGGATATCAGCCCCAGCATTTT. V gene TRBV30 combines with J gene TRBJ1-5, with a weak D call TRBD1 (5 bases). CDR3 size: 13 residues. Trimming shortened V by 2 bases and J by 5 bases, and 10 bases separated the two germline ends. The germline V gene encodes CDR1 GTSNPN and CDR2 SVGIG (reference sequence).

This chain connects TRBV7-6 to TRBJ2-3; D may be TRBD1 (5 bases). The germline CDR1 and CDR2 sequences are SGHVS and FNYEAQ. The CDR3 is 15 amino acids. With 6 bases removed from V and 6 bases from J, the gap between germline ends came to 19 bases. The CDR3 sequence: CASSSWGREVDTQYF. CDR3 coding DNA: TGTGCCAGCAGTTCTTGGGGCAGGGAAGTCGATACGCAGTATTTT.

V gene TRBV30 combines with J gene TRBJ2-1, with TRBD1 identical over 9 bases. The J segment lost 6 bases and the V segment lost 2 bases, leaving 5 bases of the junction unmatched. The CDR3 contains 14 residues. Germline values: CDR1 GTSNPN, CDR2 SVGIG (reference sequence). The CDR3 loop reads CAWSTGQGGNEQFF. In DNA form, the CDR3 reads TGTGCCTGGAGTACGGGACAGGGTGGCAATGAGCAGTTCTTC.

This clone has only a few counts. This chain connects TRBV7-8 to TRBJ1-2; 10 bases align to TRBD1. The junction had 6 bases not matched to a gene; V was cut back by 5 bases and J by 6 bases. CDR1 is SGHVS and CDR2 is FQNEAQ in the germline V gene. The CDR3 sequence is 14 residues long. In DNA, the CDR3 is TGTGCCAGCAGCCCCCGGACAGGGGGAAATGGCTACACCTTC. This gives the protein CASSPRTGGNGYTF.

This clone was detected a few times. The chain employs TRBV6-5 and TRBJ2-5; perhaps TRBD1 as D (6 bases). V dropped 2 bases and J dropped 5 bases, with 12 bases sitting between them. CDR1 and CDR2 from the germline V gene are MNHEY and SVGAGI. This CDR3 comprises 14 residues. CDR3 region: CASSYGHREETQYF. The CDR3 coding sequence is TGTGCCAGCAGTTACGGGCACAGGGAGGAGACCCAGTACTTC.

The chain joins TRBV7-2 to TRBJ2-1; 8 bases fit TRBD1. This CDR3 comprises 15 residues. The V gene end was trimmed by 1 base and the J gene end by 8 bases; junction bases not matched to a gene: 7. Germline V gene lookup returns CDR1 SGHTA and CDR2 FQGNSA. The CDR3 protein is CASSLDGQGSDEQFF. CDR3 nucleotides: TGTGCCAGCAGCTTAGACGGACAGGGCAGCGATGAGCAGTTCTTC. The whole variable domain, filled in from reference TRBV7-2 and TRBJ2-1, reads GAGVSQSPSNKVTEKGKDVELRCDPISGHTALYWYRQSLGQGLEFLIYFQGNSAPDKSGLPSDRFSAERTGGSVSTLTIQRTQQEDSAVYLCASSLDGQGSDEQFFGPGTRLTVL.

This clone was detected only a few times. The V and J genes are TRBV7-2 and TRBJ1-6, with unresolved D. From germline, CDR1 is SGHTA and CDR2 FQGNSA. This CDR3 spans 14 amino acids. V was cut by 5 bases and J by 11 bases, with 16 bases left in between. For the CDR3, the DNA is TGTGCCAGCAGCCGCCAGTTCGGCGAAGCACCCCTCCACTTT. This translates into CASSRQFGEAPLHF.

The V call is TRBV7-9, the J call TRBJ1-2; 8 bases align to TRBD1. The V gene end was trimmed by 8 bases and the J gene end by 4 bases; junction bases not matched to a gene: 15. There are 16 residues in the CDR3. CDR1 is SEHNR and CDR2 is FQNEAQ in the germline V gene (reference sequence). The CDR3 DNA is TGTGCCAGCGAGTTGCGGGACAGGATGATTTTCTATGGCTACACCTTC. This encodes CASELRDRMIFYGYTF.

The DNA of the CDR3 is TGCGCCAGCAATATGGGGACAGGGGGCGAAGAGACCCAGTACTTC. It yields the protein CASNMGTGGEETQYF. V usage is TRBV10-2 and J usage is TRBJ2-5; 12 positions match TRBD1. Trimming at V came to 7 bases and at J to 3 bases, leaving 6 bases not matched to a gene. In germline, CDR1 is WSHSY, CDR2 SAAADI. The CDR3 has 15 residues.

This chain uses TRBV6-5 with TRBJ1-6; D unclear. The CDR3 totals 13 residues. Trimming stripped 7 bases from V and 8 bases from J, with 12 bases between. Germline CDR1 reads MNHEY; CDR2 reads SVGAGI. The CDR3 DNA reads TGTGCCAGCACGTGGACTGAGGATTCACCCCTCCACTTT. As protein: CASTWTEDSPLHF.

The rearrangement joins TRBV2 to TRBJ2-5; a possible D gene is TRBD2 (6 bases). The CDR3 consists of 13 residues. CDR1 is SNHLY, CDR2 FYNNEI, per germline. V lost 7 bases to trimming and J lost 3 bases, with 12 bases between them. The CDR3: CASTGGREETQYF. The DNA of the CDR3 is TGTGCCAGCACCGGAGGGAGAGAAGAGACCCAGTACTTC.

The rearrangement links TRBV27 to TRBJ1-1, with TRBD1 as a possible D gene (5 bases). V was trimmed by 6 bases and J by 4 bases, leaving 12 bases between them. There are 13 residues in the CDR3. Germline V gene sequence: CDR1 MNHEY, CDR2 SMNVEV (reference sequence). CDR3: CASSRRGGTEAFF. The CDR3 bases are TGTGCCAGCAGCCGGCGGGGGGGCACTGAAGCTTTCTTT.

This clone was found many times. The CDR3 is CAWSVGGAEAFF. CDR3 DNA: TGTGCCTGGAGTGTTGGGGGCGCTGAAGCTTTCTTT. The rearrangement uses TRBV30 and TRBJ1-1, with D tentatively TRBD1 (6 bases). V was pared by 0 bases and J by 6 bases, with 8 bases between. The germline gives CDR1 GTSNPN, CDR2 SVGIG (reference sequence). CDR3 length: 12 residues.

The V call is TRBV7-6, the J call TRBJ2-3, with 15 nucleotides matching TRBD2. The V gene end was trimmed by 0 bases and the J gene end by 5 bases; junction bases not matched to a gene: 0. This CDR3 contains 16 residues. Germline V gives CDR1 SGHVS, CDR2 FNYEAQ. The CDR3 loop reads CASSLAGLAGGDTQYF. CDR3 nucleotide sequence: TGTGCCAGCAGCTTAGCGGGACTAGCGGGGGGAGATACGCAGTATTTT.

The chain is built from TRBV10-3 and TRBJ2-1; TRBD2 aligns across 8 bases. The junction had 5 bases not matched to a gene; V was cut back by 6 bases and J by 4 bases. The CDR3 length is 14 residues. Germline V gene sequence: CDR1 ENHRY, CDR2 SYGVKD. The CDR3 protein is CAISPGLGYNEQFF. In DNA form, the CDR3 reads TGTGCCATCAGCCCGGGACTAGGGTACAATGAGCAGTTCTTC.

The table lists this clone with a few counts. The chain recombines TRBV11-2 with TRBJ1-1, with D tentatively TRBD1 (5 bases). Germline assignment: CDR1 SGHAT and CDR2 FQNNGV. Trimming removed 5 bases at V and 4 bases at J, with 14 bases between. The CDR3 sequence is 14 residues long. CDR3 in amino acids: CASSQSPGITEAFF. CDR3 bases: TGTGCCAGCAGCCAAAGTCCAGGGATCACTGAAGCTTTCTTT.

The rearrangement joins TRBV13 to TRBJ2-7; 8 bases agree with TRBD2. CDR1 and CDR2 from the germline V gene are PRHDT and FYEKMQ (reference sequence). V was clipped by 0 bases and J by 2 bases; unmatched bases: 9. The CDR3 runs to 17 residues. The CDR3: CASSLGRASGFPYEQYF. The CDR3 DNA reads as TGTGCCAGCAGCTTAGGCCGCGCTAGCGGGTTCCCCTACGAGCAGTACTTC.

The chain couples TRBV11-2 to TRBJ2-5; 8 positions match TRBD2. Germline loops: CDR1 SGHAT, CDR2 FQNNGV. The CDR3 length is 15 residues. The V segment lost 1 base and the J segment 5 bases; nucleotides outside the gene matches: 6. The CDR3 DNA reads TGTGCCAGCAGCTTAGGCGGGGGGATGGGGGAGACCCAGTACTTC. Encoded protein: CASSLGGGMGETQYF.

This clone was counted many times. The V call is TRBV28, the J call TRBJ2-1, with no clear D. CDR3 length: 15 residues. Per germline, CDR1 MDHEN and CDR2 SYDVKM. V gave up 2 bases and J gave up 10 bases, with 18 bases separating them. CDR3 sequence: CASSLKGPLGREQFF. The CDR3 DNA sequence: TGTGCCAGCAGTTTAAAAGGCCCCCTTGGCCGGGAGCAGTTCTTC.